The TCR beta chain under discussion was sequenced for a study of long-term antiretroviral therapy in people with HIV (dated by TCRdb to the early 2020s). In the study overall: The earliest samples were collected about a decade before the 2015 WHO recommendation for immediate ART, when ART was typically delayed until CD4 counts fell. A retrospective serial study tested whether ART initiation and durable HIV suppression were associated with changes in peripheral blood TRB repertoire composition and diversity. From some 28 adults with confirmed HIV infection, the cohort provided 192 cryopreserved PBMC samples, gathered serially across a mean of approximately six years (range 1-12). Of the roughly 30 participants with HIV, ten to eleven were female. No cross-contamination during QIAcube processing was seen in test extractions of a monoclonal T-cell line run alongside around 31 polyclonal samples. Study-level results and caveats: Inferences about post-ART repertoire changes were limited because no data were available on ART adherence, viral resistance or therapy changes. Because PBMC availability was limited, only the TCR beta chain was sequenced, with no alpha chain pairing. A significant increase in TRB diversity was found to be associated with ART initiation, although TRB diversity was observed to remain significantly below that of transplant donor controls even after long-term ART. CDR3 length ranges in HIV repertoires were narrower than in controls, and network structure suggested an antigen-experienced repertoire with only a slight naive shift after ART. Unsorted PBMC were profiled instead of sorted CD4+ and CD8+ T cells because pre-ART samples had limited cell numbers. The samples span the years 2004 to 2017, and the ART regimens used at that time may not be as effective as current regimens. The repertoire was dominated across all time points by expanded TRB clones identified before ART initiation, although this dominance was seen to fluctuate and to decrease in many PLHIV after ART.

This clone appeared a single time. What antigen it recognizes has not been identified. Per-base quality was not reported, and no clone a single base away is much larger than it. Reading from cysteine to phenylalanine, the CDR3 counts 18 amino acids. This entry keeps only the CDR3 DNA: 54 bases, framed from base 1. Taken from the germline V gene, the CDR1 and CDR2 loops are LGHNA and YSLEER. The germline V end is reduced by 1 base and the J end by 3 bases; junction bases left unmatched: 10. To be included, a participant needed at least one PBMC sample from before ART initiation plus at least two post-ART samples. Every participant with HIV received treatment in the United States of America. Before DNA extraction, cryopreserved samples of roughly 0.85-11 million PBMC were thawed and then washed. At the time of the earliest PBMC sample, participants with HIV were aged between roughly 20 and 60 years. PBMC samples were contributed by each participant from 1-4 timepoints before ART initiation and 2-8 timepoints after ART initiation, with a median of 7 samples. Serial HIV viral load, CD4+ T-cell count, ART history and demographic data were obtained for every participant. Genomic DNA was extracted from unsorted PBMC with a Qiagen kit on a QIAcube, processed in batches of 12 samples.

The immunoSEQ hsTCRB v3.0 assay was used at survey level resolution to sequence the TRB variable region. The targeted TRB sequencing depth was about 35,000-55,000 T-cell genomes per sample. Pooled TRB libraries were sequenced on an Illumina MiSeq with a v3 150-cycle kit. The study's own analysis went as follows. Repertoire analysis ran in R within a reproducible Nextflow workflow covering QC, data transformation and analysis. LymphoSeq2, an R package for AIRR-Seq data exploration, was used to implement custom analyses. A handful of samples yielding fewer than 5000 total TRB sequences were excluded, leaving approximately 200 analyzed HIV repertoires. Among the 180 or so HIV repertoires that were kept, 59 were collected before ART initiation and more than 120 were collected after ART initiation. Repertoires were downsampled to 5000 TRB nucleotide sequences, with summary statistics averaged over 100 downsampling iterations. TRB sequences were retained for analysis only if CDR3 regions of at least seven amino acids were present. Two measures captured diversity: a Shannon entropy-derived clonality score and the Gini coefficient. In the repertoire networks, any two of the top 5000 CDR3 amino acid sequences were connected whenever the two sequences differed by an edit distance of one. Antigen specificity groups and MHC restriction were predicted for TRB CDR3 amino acid sequences with GLIPH2. CDR3 amino acid sequences were matched against VDJdb and McPAS-TCR to flag known CMV, EBV, HIV or tissue antigen associations. Pre-ART, post-ART and control groups were compared with Wilcoxon signed-rank tests and Holm-Bonferroni correction. The immuneACCESS repertoire file appears here via TCRdb, limited to in-frame rearrangements. These files lack a portion of the clones; in checked studies, under half of the deficit traces to unresolved V genes, and the cause of the others is not known. V and J calls and clone size are copied from that table; D and trimming were computed from the DNA. The sample table holds 30,000 to 40,000 clones, of which roughly 82% were seen once. Of the sample, roughly 14% falls within the top ten clones.

This TCR derives from a man aged 18-30 years with HIV. The sequence is built from TRBV4-3 and TRBJ2-3; 10 bases in the junction line up with TRBD2. Sequenced material: unsorted PBMCs, taken 0.3 years after starting antiretroviral therapy. The nucleotide sequence reads as follows: TGCGCCAGCAGCCAAGCCCCCTCGACTAGCGGGCGTACAGATACGCAGTATTTT. It specifies CASSQAPSTSGRTDTQYF.